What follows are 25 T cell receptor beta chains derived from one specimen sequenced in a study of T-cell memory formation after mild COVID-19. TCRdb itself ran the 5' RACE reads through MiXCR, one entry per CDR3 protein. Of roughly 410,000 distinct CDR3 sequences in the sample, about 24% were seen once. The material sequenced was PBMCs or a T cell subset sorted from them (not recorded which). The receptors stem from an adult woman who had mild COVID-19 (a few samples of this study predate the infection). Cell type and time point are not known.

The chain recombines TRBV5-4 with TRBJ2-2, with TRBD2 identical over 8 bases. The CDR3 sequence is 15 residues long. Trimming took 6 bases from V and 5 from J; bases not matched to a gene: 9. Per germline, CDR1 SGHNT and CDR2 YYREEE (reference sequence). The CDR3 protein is CASTFTGGFTGELFF. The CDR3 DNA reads TGTGCCAGCACCTTCACGGGGGGGTTTACCGGGGAGCTGTTTTTT.

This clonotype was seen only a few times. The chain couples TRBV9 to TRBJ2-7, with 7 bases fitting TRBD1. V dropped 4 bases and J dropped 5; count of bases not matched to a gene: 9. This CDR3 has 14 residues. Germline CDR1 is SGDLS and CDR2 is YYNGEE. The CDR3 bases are TGTGCCAGCAGCTTAGGGACAGCCAGAAACGAGCAGTACTTC. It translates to CASSLGTARNEQYF.

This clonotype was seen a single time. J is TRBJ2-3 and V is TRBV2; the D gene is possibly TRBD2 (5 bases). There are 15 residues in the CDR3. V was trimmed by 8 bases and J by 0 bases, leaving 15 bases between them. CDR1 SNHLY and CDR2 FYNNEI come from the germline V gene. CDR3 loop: CASGDSRGSTDTQYF. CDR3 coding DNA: TGTGCCAGCGGCGACTCCCGAGGGAGCACAGATACGCAGTATTTT.

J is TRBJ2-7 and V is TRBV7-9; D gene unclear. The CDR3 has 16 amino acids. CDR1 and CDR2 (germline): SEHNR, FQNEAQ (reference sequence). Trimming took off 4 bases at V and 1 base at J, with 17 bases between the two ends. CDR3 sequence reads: CASSSVDKGLSYEQYF. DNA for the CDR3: TGTGCCAGCAGCTCCGTCGACAAAGGTCTTTCCTACGAGCAGTACTTC. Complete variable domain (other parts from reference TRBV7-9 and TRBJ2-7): DTGVSQNPRHKITKRGQNVTFRCDPISEHNRLYWYRQTLGQGPEFLTYFQNEAQLEKSRLLSDRFSAERPKGSFSTLEIQRTEQGDSAMYLCASSSVDKGLSYEQYFGPGTRLTVT.

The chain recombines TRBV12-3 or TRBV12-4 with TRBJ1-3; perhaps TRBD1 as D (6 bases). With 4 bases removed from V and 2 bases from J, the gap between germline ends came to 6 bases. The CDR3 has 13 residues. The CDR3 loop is CASSSGAGNTIYF. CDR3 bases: TGTGCCAGCAGTTCAGGGGCTGGAAACACCATATATTTT.

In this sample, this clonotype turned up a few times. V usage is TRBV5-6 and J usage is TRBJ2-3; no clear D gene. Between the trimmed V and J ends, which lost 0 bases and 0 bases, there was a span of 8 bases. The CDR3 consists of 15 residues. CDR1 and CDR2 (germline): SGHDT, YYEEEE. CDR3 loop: CASSLGLTSTDTQYF. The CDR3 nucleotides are TGTGCCAGCAGCTTGGGCCTAACTAGCACAGATACGCAGTATTTT.

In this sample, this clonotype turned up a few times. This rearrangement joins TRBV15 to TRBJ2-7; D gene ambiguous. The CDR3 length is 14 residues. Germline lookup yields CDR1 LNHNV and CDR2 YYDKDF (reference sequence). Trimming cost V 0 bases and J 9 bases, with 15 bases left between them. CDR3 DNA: TGTGCCACCAGCAGAGAAAGACTGTCTAGGAGGCAGTACTTC. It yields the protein CATSRERLSRRQYF.

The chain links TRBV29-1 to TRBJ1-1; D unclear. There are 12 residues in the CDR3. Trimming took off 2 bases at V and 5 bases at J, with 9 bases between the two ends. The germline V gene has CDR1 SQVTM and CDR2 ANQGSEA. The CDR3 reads CSVERLGTEAFF. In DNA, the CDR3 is TGCAGCGTTGAAAGGTTGGGGACTGAAGCTTTCTTT.

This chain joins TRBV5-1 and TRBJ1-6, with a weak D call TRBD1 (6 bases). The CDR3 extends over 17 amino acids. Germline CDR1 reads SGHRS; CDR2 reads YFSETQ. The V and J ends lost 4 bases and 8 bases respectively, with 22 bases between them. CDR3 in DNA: TGCGCCAGCAGCCCGACCCCTGTACAGGGTTTCGATTCACCCCTCCACTTT. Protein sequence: CASSPTPVQGFDSPLHF.

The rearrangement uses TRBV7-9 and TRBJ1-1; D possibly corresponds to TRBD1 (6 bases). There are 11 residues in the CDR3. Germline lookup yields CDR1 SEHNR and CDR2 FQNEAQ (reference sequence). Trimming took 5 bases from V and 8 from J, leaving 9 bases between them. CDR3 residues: CASSDRTEAFF. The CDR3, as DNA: TGTGCCAGCAGCGACAGGACAGAAGCTTTCTTT. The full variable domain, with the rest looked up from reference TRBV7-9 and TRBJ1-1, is DTGVSQNPRHKITKRGQNVTFRCDPISEHNRLYWYRQTLGQGPEFLTYFQNEAQLEKSRLLSDRFSAERPKGSFSTLEIQRTEQGDSAMYLCASSDRTEAFFGQGTRLTVV.

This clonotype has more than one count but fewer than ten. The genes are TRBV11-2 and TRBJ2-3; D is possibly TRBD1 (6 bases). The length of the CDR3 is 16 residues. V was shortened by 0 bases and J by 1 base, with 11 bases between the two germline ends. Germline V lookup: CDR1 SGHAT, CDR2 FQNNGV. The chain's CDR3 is CASSLDSSGGTDTQYF. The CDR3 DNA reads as TGTGCCAGCAGCTTAGATAGTTCAGGGGGCACAGATACGCAGTATTTT.

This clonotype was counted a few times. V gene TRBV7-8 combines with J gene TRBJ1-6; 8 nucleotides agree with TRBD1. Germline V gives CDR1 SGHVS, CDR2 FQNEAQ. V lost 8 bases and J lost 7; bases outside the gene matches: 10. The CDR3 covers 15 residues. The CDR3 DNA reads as TGTGCCAGCCTAAGAGCGACAGGGGTCAATTCACCCCTCCACTTT. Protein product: CASLRATGVNSPLHF.

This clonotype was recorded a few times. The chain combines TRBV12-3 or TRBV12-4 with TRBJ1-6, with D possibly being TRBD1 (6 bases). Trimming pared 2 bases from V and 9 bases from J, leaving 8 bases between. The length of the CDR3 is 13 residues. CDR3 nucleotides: TGTGCCAGCAGTTTAACCAGGGGTTCACCCCTCCACTTT. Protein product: CASSLTRGSPLHF.

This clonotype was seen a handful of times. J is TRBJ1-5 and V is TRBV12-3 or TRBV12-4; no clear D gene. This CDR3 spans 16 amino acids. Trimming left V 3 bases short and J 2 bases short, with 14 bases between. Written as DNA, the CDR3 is TGTGCCAGCAGTTTGATAGAAGCCGAAGGCAATCAGCCCCAGCATTTT. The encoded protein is CASSLIEAEGNQPQHF.

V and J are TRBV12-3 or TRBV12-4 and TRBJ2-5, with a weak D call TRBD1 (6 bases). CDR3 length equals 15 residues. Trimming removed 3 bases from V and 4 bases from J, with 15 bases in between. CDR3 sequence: CASSLRLQGRETQYF. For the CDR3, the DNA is TGTGCCAGCAGTTTGCGTTTACAGGGCAGAGAGACCCAGTACTTC.

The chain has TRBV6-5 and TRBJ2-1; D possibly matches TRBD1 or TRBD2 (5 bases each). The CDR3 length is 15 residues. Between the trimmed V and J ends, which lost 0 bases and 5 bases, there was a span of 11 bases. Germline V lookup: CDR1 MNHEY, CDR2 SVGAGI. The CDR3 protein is CASSYSGALNNEQFF. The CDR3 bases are TGTGCCAGCAGTTACTCCGGGGCGTTAAACAATGAGCAGTTCTTC.

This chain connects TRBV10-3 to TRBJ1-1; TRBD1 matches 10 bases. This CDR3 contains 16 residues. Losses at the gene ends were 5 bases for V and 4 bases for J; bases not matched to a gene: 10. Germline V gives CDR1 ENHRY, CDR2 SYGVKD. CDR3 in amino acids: CAISLTGGNGRTEAFF. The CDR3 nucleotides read TGTGCCATCAGTTTGACAGGGGGCAATGGGCGCACTGAAGCTTTCTTT.

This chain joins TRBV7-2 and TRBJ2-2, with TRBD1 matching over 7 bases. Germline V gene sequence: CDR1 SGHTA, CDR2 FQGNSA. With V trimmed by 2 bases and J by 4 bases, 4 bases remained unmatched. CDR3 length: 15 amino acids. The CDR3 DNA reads TGTGCCAGCAGCTTAACAGGGGCCGTCACCGGGGAGCTGTTTTTT. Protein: CASSLTGAVTGELFF.

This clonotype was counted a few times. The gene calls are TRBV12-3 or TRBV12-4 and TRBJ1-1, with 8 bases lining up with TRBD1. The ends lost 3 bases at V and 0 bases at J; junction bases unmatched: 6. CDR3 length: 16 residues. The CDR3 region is CASSFGRGPLNTEAFF. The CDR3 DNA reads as TGTGCCAGCAGTTTCGGCAGGGGGCCTTTGAACACTGAAGCTTTCTTT.

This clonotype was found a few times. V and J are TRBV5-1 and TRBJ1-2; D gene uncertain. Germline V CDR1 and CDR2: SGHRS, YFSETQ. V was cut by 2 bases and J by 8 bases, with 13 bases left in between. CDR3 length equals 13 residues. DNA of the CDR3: TGCGCCAGCAGCTTACCAGGCGATCGGGGCTACACCTTC. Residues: CASSLPGDRGYTF.

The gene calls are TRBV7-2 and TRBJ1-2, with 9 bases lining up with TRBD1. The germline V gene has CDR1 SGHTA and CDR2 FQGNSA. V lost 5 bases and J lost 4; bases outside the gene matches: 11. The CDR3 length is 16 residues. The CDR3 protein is CASSPTGTGSLYGYTF. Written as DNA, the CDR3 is TGTGCCAGCAGCCCTACCGGGACAGGGTCCCTCTATGGCTACACCTTC.

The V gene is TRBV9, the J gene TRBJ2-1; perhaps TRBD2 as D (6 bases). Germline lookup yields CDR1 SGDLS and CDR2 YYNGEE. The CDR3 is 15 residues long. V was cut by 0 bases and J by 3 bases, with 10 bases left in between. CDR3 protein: CASSVALASYNEQFF. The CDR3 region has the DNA TGTGCCAGCAGCGTAGCACTAGCAAGCTACAATGAGCAGTTCTTC.

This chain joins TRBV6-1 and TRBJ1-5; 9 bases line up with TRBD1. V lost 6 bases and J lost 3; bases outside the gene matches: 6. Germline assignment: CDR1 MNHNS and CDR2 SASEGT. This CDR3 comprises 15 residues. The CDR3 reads CASRPGQGFNQPQHF. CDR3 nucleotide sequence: TGTGCCAGCAGGCCGGGACAGGGATTCAATCAGCCCCAGCATTTT.

In nucleotides, the CDR3 is TGTGCCAGCAGCCCGGGGACGACCTATCAGCCCCAGCATTTT. It codes for CASSPGTTYQPQHF. The chain carries TRBV6-1 and TRBJ1-5; tentatively, D is TRBD1 (5 bases). With 6 bases removed from V and 5 bases from J, the gap between germline ends came to 14 bases. Germline-derived CDR1 and CDR2 are MNHNS and SASEGT. CDR3 length equals 14 residues.

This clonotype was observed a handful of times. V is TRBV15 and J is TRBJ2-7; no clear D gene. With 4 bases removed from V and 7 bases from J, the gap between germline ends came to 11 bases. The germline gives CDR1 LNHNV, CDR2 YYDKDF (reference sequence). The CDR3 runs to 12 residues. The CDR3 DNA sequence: TGTGCCACCAGCACTTACTTAGGGGAGCAGTACTTC. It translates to CATSTYLGEQYF.